Listed below are T cell receptor beta chains from one sample, sequenced in a study of T cell changes during pregnancy in multiple sclerosis. The method was immunoSEQ multiplex PCR; TCRdb's version includes in-frame clones alone and lacks a portion of them. The table lists more than 50,000 clones, roughly nine tenths of them singletons. Sequencing was performed on CD4+ T cells from peripheral blood mononuclear cells, taken after pregnancy. These receptors originate from a female donor in good health, enrolled as a control in a pregnancy study. The CDR3 runs from the conserved cysteine through the conserved F or W. D genes are given only for firm matches. Clone size appears in some rows only: once, few, many, or a class for an expanded clone.

d_gene: .; j_gene: TRBJ2-3; abundance: once; v_gene: TRBV11-3; CDR3aa: CASSLWPGRNTDTQYF; CDR3nt: TGTGCCAGCAGCCTCTGGCCAGGGAGGAACACAGATACGCAGTATTTT
d_gene: TRBD1; j_gene: TRBJ2-3; abundance: .; v_gene: TRBV5-1; CDR3aa: CASSSGTGGLGTDTQYF; CDR3nt: TGCGCCAGCAGCTCTGGGACAGGGGGGTTGGGCACAGATACGCAGTATTTT
d_gene: .; j_gene: TRBJ2-2; abundance: .; v_gene: TRBV30; CDR3aa: CAWSKTRNTGELFF; CDR3nt: TGTGCCTGGAGTAAGACACGAAACACCGGGGAGCTGTTTTTT
d_gene: .; j_gene: TRBJ1-3; abundance: .; v_gene: TRBV9; CDR3aa: CASSAYSGNTIYF; CDR3nt: TGTGCCAGCAGCGCCTACTCTGGAAACACCATATATTTT
d_gene: TRBD1; j_gene: TRBJ2-5; abundance: .; v_gene: TRBV13; CDR3aa: CASSTKTGAIETQYF; CDR3nt: TGTGCCAGCAGCACTAAGACAGGGGCTATAGAGACCCAGTACTTC
d_gene: .; j_gene: TRBJ1-4; abundance: .; v_gene: TRBV5-1; CDR3aa: CASSLASGRGSEKLFF; CDR3nt: TGCGCCAGCAGCTTGGCCAGTGGTCGGGGGAGTGAAAAACTGTTTTTT
d_gene: TRBD1; j_gene: TRBJ1-2; abundance: .; v_gene: TRBV4-1; CDR3aa: CASSPEQGYANYGYTF; CDR3nt: TGCGCCAGCAGCCCAGAACAGGGGTACGCTAACTATGGCTACACCTTC
d_gene: .; j_gene: TRBJ2-1; abundance: .; v_gene: TRBV7-2; CDR3aa: CASSSGESYNEQFF; CDR3nt: TGTGCCAGCAGCTCCGGGGAGTCCTACAATGAGCAGTTCTTC
d_gene: .; j_gene: TRBJ1-3; abundance: .; v_gene: TRBV6-5; CDR3aa: CASSYGQPSSGNTIYF; CDR3nt: TGTGCCAGCAGTTACGGACAGCCAAGCTCTGGAAACACCATATATTTT
d_gene: TRBD1; j_gene: TRBJ2-1; abundance: .; v_gene: TRBV5-1; CDR3aa: CASSLAPTGSSYNEQFF; CDR3nt: TGCGCCAGCAGCTTGGCCCCGACAGGGAGCTCCTACAATGAGCAGTTCTTC
d_gene: TRBD1; j_gene: TRBJ1-2; abundance: .; v_gene: TRBV7-2; CDR3aa: CASSSELAQGALYGYTF; CDR3nt: TGTGCCAGCAGCTCTGAACTCGCCCAGGGGGCGCTGTATGGCTACACCTTC
d_gene: .; j_gene: TRBJ2-7; abundance: .; v_gene: TRBV19; CDR3aa: CASSIDMSSYEQYF; CDR3nt: TGTGCCAGTAGTATTGACATGAGCTCCTACGAGCAGTACTTC
d_gene: .; j_gene: TRBJ1-3; abundance: .; v_gene: TRBV6-6; CDR3aa: CASRWTDGNTIYF; CDR3nt: TGTGCCAGCAGATGGACAGACGGAAACACCATATATTTT
d_gene: TRBD1; j_gene: TRBJ1-5; abundance: .; v_gene: TRBV7-9; CDR3aa: CASSLEFDRVVQPQHF; CDR3nt: TGTGCCAGCAGCCTCGAATTCGACAGGGTTGTTCAGCCCCAGCATTTT
d_gene: .; j_gene: TRBJ2-6; abundance: .; v_gene: TRBV10-3; CDR3aa: CAIRTADPPGANVLTF; CDR3nt: TGTGCCATCAGAACAGCCGACCCGCCCGGGGCCAACGTCCTGACTTTC